The 24 T cell receptor beta chains given below trace back to one sample, sequenced in a study of blood T cell repertoires in COVID-19 (dated by TCRdb to between 2020 and 2021). Library creation used the immunoSEQ multiplex PCR assay. TCRdb re-hosts the immuneACCESS table, in-frame sequences only. Its copies lack some clones; in the studies checked, an unresolved V gene accounts for under half of them, and the cause for the rest is not known. This sample lists about 220,000 clones; approximately 80% were detected once. Clones ranked in the top ten supply roughly 13% of the sample. The sequencing sample was made of peripheral blood. Source of these receptors: a human donor in a cohort sampled during active COVID-19.

The chain links TRBV30 to TRBJ1-6, with TRBD1 matching over 7 bases. Looked up from germline, CDR1 is GTSNPN and CDR2 is SVGIG (reference sequence). The CDR3 has 16 amino acids. Unmatched junction bases numbered 5, after V lost 1 base and J lost 2 bases. The CDR3 sequence: CAWSEEGAPYNSPLHF. The DNA for the CDR3 is TGTGCCTGGAGTGAGGAGGGGGCCCCCTATAATTCACCCCTCCACTTT.

The gene calls are TRBV6-1 and TRBJ2-3, with 13 positions matching TRBD2. This CDR3 comprises 17 residues. The J segment lost 7 bases and the V segment lost 3 bases, leaving 10 bases of the junction unmatched. The germline gives CDR1 MNHNS, CDR2 SASEGT. The CDR3 is CASSETRTSGSPNTQYF. CDR3 DNA sequence: TGTGCCAGCAGTGAGACTAGGACTAGCGGGAGCCCCAATACGCAGTATTTT.

This clone was detected once. The genes are TRBV18 and TRBJ2-6, with 8 positions matching TRBD1. CDR1 and CDR2 from the germline V gene are KGHSH and LQKENI. CDR3 length: 18 amino acids. V shed 3 bases and J 0 bases; nucleotides not matched to a gene: 7. CDR3 in amino acids: CASSPYGTGNSGANVLTF. CDR3 DNA sequence: TGTGCCAGCTCACCGTACGGGACAGGAAACTCTGGGGCCAACGTCCTGACTTTC.

This chain links TRBV7-2 with TRBJ1-1; D call uncertain. CDR1 and CDR2 (germline): SGHTA, FQGNSA. The CDR3 extends over 13 amino acids. The germline V and J ends were trimmed by 4 bases and 4 bases, with 10 bases remaining between them. CDR3 in amino acids: CASSSLVGTEAFF. CDR3 coding DNA: TGTGCCAGCAGCTCCCTAGTTGGCACTGAAGCTTTCTTT.

The V gene is TRBV5-1, the J gene TRBJ1-4, with D tentatively TRBD1 (5 bases). Germline-derived CDR1 and CDR2 are SGHRS and YFSETQ. Trimming shortened V by 3 bases and J by 0 bases, and 9 bases separated the two germline ends. This CDR3 contains 15 residues. This CDR3 reads CASSSDRATNEKLFF. The DNA for the CDR3 is TGCGCCAGCAGCTCCGACAGAGCAACTAATGAAAAACTGTTTTTT.

V and J are TRBV6-5 and TRBJ2-5; D ambiguous. The germline CDR1 and CDR2 sequences are MNHEY and SVGAGI. This CDR3 comprises 14 residues. Between the trimmed V and J ends, which lost 0 bases and 5 bases, there was a span of 10 bases. The CDR3 reads CASSYSLDGETQYF. The CDR3 region has the DNA TGTGCCAGCAGTTACTCTCTAGATGGGGAGACCCAGTACTTC.

The chain has TRBV11-3 and TRBJ2-3; maybe TRBD1 (5 bases). V shed 4 bases and J shed 14 bases, with 16 bases lying between them. Germline V gene lookup returns CDR1 SGHNT and CDR2 YENEEA. The CDR3 is 12 residues long. Here the CDR3 reads CASSSDPQVRYF. DNA of the CDR3: TGTGCCAGCAGCTCCGACCCACAGGTCCGGTATTTT.

This sequence joins TRBV5-1 and TRBJ1-1; 8 positions agree with TRBD1. The CDR3 has 16 residues. J gave up 2 bases and V 5 bases, and 11 bases lay outside the gene matches. Germline values: CDR1 SGHRS, CDR2 YFSETQ. The CDR3 DNA sequence: TGCGCCAGCAGTCAAATGGGGCAGGGGGCAAACACTGAAGCTTTCTTT. It is translated as CASSQMGQGANTEAFF.

The chain joins TRBV6-5 to TRBJ2-5; 7 bases are shared with TRBD1. J lost 1 base, V lost 6 bases, and 8 bases had no gene match. This CDR3 contains 15 residues. Germline CDR1 reads MNHEY; CDR2 reads SVGAGI. The CDR3 sequence: CASRPQGVIQETQYF. DNA for the CDR3: TGTGCCAGCAGACCCCAGGGGGTGATCCAAGAGACCCAGTACTTC.

The J gene is TRBJ2-1, the V gene TRBV11-2; D unresolved. CDR3 length: 15 residues. The V end lost 5 bases, the J end lost 0 bases, and 11 bases lay between the germline ends. CDR1 SGHAT and CDR2 FQNNGV come from the germline V gene. CDR3: CASSHPMSSYNEQFF. Written as DNA, the CDR3 is TGTGCCAGCAGCCACCCCATGAGCTCCTACAATGAGCAGTTCTTC.

V usage is TRBV28 and J usage is TRBJ2-1, with TRBD1 matching over 9 bases. CDR3 length: 15 residues. Germline CDR1 MDHEN, CDR2 SYDVKM. J lost 3 bases, V lost 5 bases, and 5 bases had no gene match. This CDR3 reads CASSPLGQGYNEQFF. CDR3 bases: TGTGCCAGCAGTCCTCTGGGACAGGGCTACAATGAGCAGTTCTTC. Complete variable domain (other parts from reference TRBV28 and TRBJ2-1): DVKVTQSSRYLVKRTGEKVFLECVQDMDHENMFWYRQDPGLGLRLIYFSYDVKMKEKGDIPEGYSVSREKKERFSLILESASTNQTSMYLCASSPLGQGYNEQFFGPGTRLTVL.

The chain links TRBV5-1 to TRBJ2-5; TRBD2 matches at 9 bases. This CDR3 comprises 15 residues. CDR1 is SGHRS, CDR2 YFSETQ, per germline. J was trimmed by 2 bases and V by 4 bases; bases with no gene match: 6. This CDR3 reads CASSRGLAEQETQYF. Here the CDR3 DNA reads TGCGCCAGCAGCCGGGGACTAGCAGAACAAGAGACCCAGTACTTC.

J is TRBJ2-7 and V is TRBV5-1; 8 bases are a match to TRBD1. V shed 1 base, J shed 6 bases, and the junction held 9 bases outside the gene matches. Germline assignment: CDR1 SGHRS and CDR2 YFSETQ. The CDR3 is 15 residues long. CDR3 protein: CASSLTWDRTSEQYF. CDR3 sequence (DNA): TGCGCCAGCAGCTTGACCTGGGACAGGACGAGCGAGCAGTACTTC. Full variable domain (outside the CDR3, taken from reference TRBV5-1 and TRBJ2-7): KAGVTQTPRYLIKTRGQQVTLSCSPISGHRSVSWYQQTPGQGLQFLFEYFSETQRNKGNFPGRFSGRQFSNSRSEMNVSTLELGDSALYLCASSLTWDRTSEQYFGPGTRLTVT.

The V gene is TRBV5-6, the J gene TRBJ1-1, with TRBD1 matching 8 bases. Trimming at V came to 0 bases and at J to 9 bases, leaving 7 bases not matched to a gene. The length of the CDR3 is 14 residues. Germline V gene data show CDR1 as SGHDT and CDR2 as YYEEEE. The CDR3 is CASSLASRTGKAFF. In DNA form, the CDR3 reads TGTGCCAGCAGCTTGGCCAGCAGGACAGGGAAAGCTTTCTTT.

The chain uses TRBV6-5 and TRBJ1-2; D gene uncertain. The germline CDR1 and CDR2 sequences are MNHEY and SVGAGI. The V gene lost 5 bases and the J gene lost 0 bases, with 4 bases spanning the gap. The CDR3 extends over 12 amino acids. CDR3 coding DNA: TGTGCCAGCAGTAACACTAACTATGGCTACACCTTC. Amino acids: CASSNTNYGYTF.

V is TRBV5-1 and J is TRBJ2-5; possibly TRBD1 for D (6 bases). Trimming took off 0 bases at V and 2 bases at J, with 11 bases between the two ends. Germline V lookup: CDR1 SGHRS, CDR2 YFSETQ. The CDR3 extends over 15 amino acids. The CDR3 DNA is TGCGCCAGCAGCTTGGGGACAGCGCGGCAAGAGACCCAGTACTTC. As protein: CASSLGTARQETQYF.

The V gene is TRBV6-1, the J gene TRBJ2-1; TRBD1 aligns across 9 bases. The CDR3 runs 17 residues. With 2 bases clipped from V and 7 bases from J, the junction kept 12 bases outside the gene matches. Germline CDR1 MNHNS, CDR2 SASEGT. The CDR3: CASSERPGQGARNEQFF. The CDR3 coding sequence is TGTGCCAGCAGTGAAAGACCGGGACAGGGTGCGAGAAATGAGCAGTTCTTC.

The CDR3 nucleotides are TGTGCCAGCAGCTTGTCCCGACGGCCCGAGGGAGATACGCAGTATTTT. It codes for CASSLSRRPEGDTQYF. The chain combines TRBV5-6 with TRBJ2-3; D might be TRBD2 (5 bases). This CDR3 has 16 residues. V was shortened by 1 base and J by 5 bases, with 17 bases between the two germline ends. The germline CDR1 and CDR2 sequences are SGHDT and YYEEEE.

For this clone: This specimen includes other DNA sequences encoding the same CDR3. This rearrangement joins TRBV19 to TRBJ2-7; TRBD2 is a possible D gene (6 bases). The CDR3 has 13 amino acids. Germline V gives CDR1 LNHDA, CDR2 SQIVND (reference sequence). Trimming cost V 5 bases and J 0 bases, with 8 bases left between them. CDR3 bases: TGTGCCAGTAGTTCCGGGAGCTCCTACGAGCAGTACTTC. This translates into CASSSGSSYEQYF.

The chain recombines TRBV5-1 with TRBJ2-7; maybe TRBD1 (5 bases). Trimming took off 1 base at V and 3 bases at J, with 11 bases between the two ends. Per the germline V gene, CDR1 is SGHRS and CDR2 is YFSETQ. The CDR3 runs 14 residues. The DNA of the CDR3 is TGCGCCAGCAGCTTGCAGGGTATGGGCTACGAGCAGTACTTC. It is translated as CASSLQGMGYEQYF.

The chain couples TRBV28 to TRBJ1-2; tentatively, D is TRBD1 (5 bases). The V end was cut by 6 bases, the J end by 0 bases, with 11 bases between. CDR3 length: 14 residues. Germline V gene sequence: CDR1 MDHEN, CDR2 SYDVKM. The DNA for the CDR3 is TGTGCCAGCAGCCTTTCGACAGCTAACTATGGCTACACCTTC. As protein: CASSLSTANYGYTF.

This clone was seen a handful of times. This chain joins TRBV25-1 and TRBJ1-1; D unresolved. This CDR3 comprises 14 residues. Trimming removed 4 bases from V and 1 base from J, with 10 bases in between. The V gene's germline CDR1 is MGHDK and CDR2 SYGVNS. The chain's CDR3 is CASSAEGGNTEAFF. The CDR3 DNA reads TGTGCCAGCAGTGCCGAGGGAGGGAACACTGAAGCTTTCTTT.

The J gene is TRBJ2-5, the V gene TRBV5-1; TRBD1 might be the D (6 bases). Trimming shortened V by 2 bases and J by 4 bases, and 15 bases separated the two germline ends. The CDR3 totals 15 residues. CDR1 SGHRS and CDR2 YFSETQ come from the germline V gene. CDR3 loop: CASSFDPEGGETQYF. As DNA, the CDR3 is TGCGCCAGCAGCTTCGATCCCGAAGGGGGAGAGACCCAGTACTTC.

The count of this clone is one. The chain employs TRBV7-2 and TRBJ1-1, with a weak D call TRBD1 (6 bases). V lost 5 bases and J lost 0, with 13 bases in between. Germline CDR1 reads SGHTA; CDR2 reads FQGNSA. The CDR3 consists of 15 residues. CDR3 bases: TGTGCCAGCAGCCCGGACAGAACTTTGAACACTGAAGCTTTCTTT. This encodes CASSPDRTLNTEAFF.